The clone carrying this T cell receptor (beta chain) turned up a few times. A much larger clone differs by one base, so this may be a read error. Individuals selected for sequencing had exhibited CD8+CD57+ cell expansion on flow cytometry. When blood sampling took place, the patients had received no therapy. The germline V gene encodes CDR1 SGHRS and CDR2 YFSETQ. CDR3 length equals 15 residues. This record belongs to a study of CD8+CD57+ T cells in acquired aplastic anemia. Study-wide context: Mean yield of DNA from sorted CD4+ and CD8+ cells was 3 to 3.5 ug.

According to the study, genomic DNA was the template for TCR beta VDJ and CDR3 profiling. TCRdb fed the reads into MiXCR, producing one record per CDR3 protein. The data contain some 170,000 distinct CDR3 sequences, nearly 65% of them singletons. The rearrangement joins TRBV5-1 to TRBJ2-7; D is tentatively TRBD1 or TRBD2 (6 bases each). What was sequenced was sorted CD4+, CD8+, or CD8+CD57+ T cells (not recorded which) from PBMCs. The sequence derives from a human donor with aplastic anemia. The CDR3 DNA follows: TGCGCCAGCAGTGCCGGGGGACATGTGTTGTACGAGGAGTACTTC. Its translation is CASSAGGHVLYEEYF.